Following are 24 T cell receptor beta chains from one sample sequenced in a study of T cells after posttransplantation cyclophosphamide. Cyclophosphamide on days +3 and +4 followed busulfan-fludarabine conditioning and a marrow graft. The repertoire was sequenced with immunoSEQ multiplex PCR; TCRdb's copy has only in-frame clones and lacks some. The sample contains 23,000 or so clones, 80% to 90% of which appear only once. The sequencing here drew on PBMCs, taken after allogeneic stem cell transplant with posttransplant cyclophosphamide. Receptors originate from a female patient in her thirties or forties who received an allogeneic stem cell transplant from an unrelated donor, was CMV-positive, and had no GVHD. Some T cells may be the graft donor's.

The CDR3 DNA reads as TGTGCCAGCACCAGGCAGGGAGAGACCCAGTACTTC. Translated: CASTRQGETQYF. The chain is built from TRBV11-3 and TRBJ2-5; D may be TRBD1 (5 bases). V gave up 7 bases and J gave up 4 bases, with 10 bases separating them. CDR1 is SGHNT and CDR2 is YENEEA in the germline V gene. The CDR3 spans 12 residues.

This chain connects TRBV4-2 to TRBJ2-1; 16 nucleotides match TRBD2. Trimming took 2 bases from V and 9 from J; bases not matched to a gene: 10. Germline CDR1 reads LGHNA; CDR2 reads YNFKEQ. This CDR3 has 18 amino acids. Written as DNA, the CDR3 is TGTGCCAGCAGCCAAACCAGGGGACTAGCGGGGGGGCCTAGTGAGCAGTTCTTC. This translates into CASSQTRGLAGGPSEQFF.

The J gene is TRBJ1-2, the V gene TRBV28; TRBD1 matches 7 bases. The ends lost 6 bases at V and 4 bases at J; junction bases unmatched: 2. Germline values: CDR1 MDHEN, CDR2 SYDVKM. This CDR3 region has 12 residues. The CDR3 region is CASRGQTYGYTF. In DNA form, the CDR3 reads TGTGCCAGCAGGGGACAGACCTATGGCTACACCTTC.

The chain combines TRBV27 with TRBJ2-1; D might be TRBD2 (5 bases). The CDR3 spans 15 residues. Looked up from germline, CDR1 is MNHEY and CDR2 is SMNVEV (reference sequence). V dropped 3 bases and J dropped 3 bases, with 12 bases sitting between them. The CDR3 DNA reads TGTGCCAGCAGTTTTATAGACGGGAACTACAATGAGCAGTTCTTC. This gives the protein CASSFIDGNYNEQFF.

This clone has more than one count but fewer than ten. Here the CDR3 reads CASMHGSTGELFF. The CDR3 region has the DNA TGTGCCAGCATGCACGGTTCCACCGGGGAGCTGTTTTTT. The chain uses TRBV2 and TRBJ2-2; D is undetermined. The ends were cut back, 7 bases at V and 4 bases at J, with 10 bases in the middle. This CDR3 is built from 13 residues. CDR1 and CDR2 (germline): SNHLY, FYNNEI.

The CDR3 nucleotides read TGTGCCAGCAGTTCGCCTCGGGGGTATAATTCACCCCTCCACTTT. Translated: CASSSPRGYNSPLHF. The gene calls are TRBV27 and TRBJ1-6, with D possibly being TRBD1 (5 bases). Trimming removed 4 bases at V and 4 bases at J, with 11 bases between. The germline CDR1 and CDR2 sequences are MNHEY and SMNVEV (reference sequence). The length of the CDR3 is 15 residues.

The chain uses TRBV7-6 and TRBJ2-7; D is ambiguous. CDR3 size: 12 residues. Germline V gives CDR1 SGHVS, CDR2 FNYEAQ. Trimming cost V 6 bases and J 3 bases, with 9 bases left between them. The CDR3 DNA is TGTGCCAGCAGTGACGACATCTACGAGCAGTACTTC. Amino acids: CASSDDIYEQYF.

The chain has TRBV27 and TRBJ2-7; 10 bases map to TRBD2. Germline trimming cut 0 bases from V and 1 base from J; bases unmatched to any gene: 6. Per the germline V gene, CDR1 is MNHEY and CDR2 is SMNVEV (reference sequence). The CDR3 runs 17 residues. The CDR3 DNA is TGTGCCAGCAGTTTATCCCCGAGCGGGGGGGCATCCTACGAGCAGTACTTC. It specifies CASSLSPSGGASYEQYF.

V and J are TRBV20-1 and TRBJ1-2, with D unclear. The CDR3 totals 11 residues. The germline CDR1 and CDR2 sequences are DFQATT and SNEGSKA (reference sequence). V shed 1 base and J shed 8 bases, with 8 bases lying between them. CDR3 region: CSARGWEGYTF. The CDR3 DNA sequence: TGCAGTGCTAGAGGGTGGGAGGGCTACACCTTC.

The J gene is TRBJ2-3, the V gene TRBV11-2; 7 bases map to TRBD2. This CDR3 contains 14 residues. Trimming removed 0 bases from V and 10 bases from J; junction bases left unmatched: 7. The germline gives CDR1 SGHAT, CDR2 FQNNGV. DNA for the CDR3: TGTGCCAGCAGCTTAGATAGCCAGCGGGGTTCGCAGTATTTT. Its translation: CASSLDSQRGSQYF.

The chain couples TRBV7-6 to TRBJ1-6, with D tentatively TRBD1 (6 bases). V dropped 5 bases and J dropped 5 bases, with 13 bases sitting between them. The germline V gene has CDR1 SGHVS and CDR2 FNYEAQ. The CDR3 totals 15 residues. The CDR3 protein is CASSPVDRNNSPLHF. The CDR3, as DNA: TGTGCCAGCAGCCCAGTGGACAGAAATAATTCACCCCTCCACTTT.

The genes are TRBV29-1 and TRBJ1-2; no clear D. Trimming removed 6 bases from V and 4 bases from J, with 9 bases in between. Germline values: CDR1 SQVTM, CDR2 ANQGSEA. CDR3 length: 11 amino acids. The chain's CDR3 is CSVQGGYGYTF. The CDR3 DNA sequence: TGCAGCGTCCAAGGAGGCTATGGCTACACCTTC.

This clone was observed a few times. The V call is TRBV6-5, the J call TRBJ1-6; TRBD1 matches at 7 bases. The V gene's germline CDR1 is MNHEY and CDR2 SVGAGI. Losses at the gene ends were 4 bases for V and 7 bases for J; bases not matched to a gene: 10. The CDR3 is 16 amino acids. The CDR3 coding sequence is TGTGCCAGCAGTTCCCGACAGGGTTCGGCAAATTCACCCCTCCACTTT. This gives the protein CASSSRQGSANSPLHF.

The rearrangement joins TRBV19 to TRBJ1-5; D ambiguous. V shed 5 bases and J shed 5 bases, with 22 bases lying between them. Germline CDR1 LNHDA, CDR2 SQIVND (reference sequence). The CDR3 is made up of 17 amino acids. The CDR3 sequence is CASSSAGLIQRDQPQHF. The CDR3, as DNA: TGTGCCAGTAGTTCCGCGGGCCTCATCCAGAGGGATCAGCCCCAGCATTTT.

The CDR3 sequence: CASSLRGLALAKNIQYF. The CDR3 coding sequence is TGTGCCAGCAGCTTAAGGGGACTAGCGCTAGCCAAAAACATTCAGTACTTC. J is TRBJ2-4 and V is TRBV7-2; 10 bases line up with TRBD2. Germline V lookup: CDR1 SGHTA, CDR2 FQGNSA. There are 17 residues in the CDR3. V shed 2 bases, J shed 0 bases, and the junction held 4 bases outside the gene matches. The full variable domain, its missing parts supplied by reference TRBV7-2 and TRBJ2-4, is GAGVSQSPSNKVTEKGKDVELRCDPISGHTALYWYRQSLGQGLEFLIYFQGNSAPDKSGLPSDRFSAERTGGSVSTLTIQRTQQEDSAVYLCASSLRGLALAKNIQYFGAGTRLSVL.

V usage is TRBV2 and J usage is TRBJ2-3; D gene ambiguous. The germline CDR1 and CDR2 sequences are SNHLY and FYNNEI. The germline V and J ends were trimmed by 6 bases and 6 bases, with 19 bases remaining between them. This CDR3 has 15 amino acids. The CDR3 nucleotides read TGTGCCAGCAGAAATGCCCAAATCAGAGCGGATACGCAGTATTTT. It translates to CASRNAQIRADTQYF.

V is TRBV29-1 and J is TRBJ2-3; TRBD1 agrees at 9 bases. After removal of 7 bases from V and 4 bases from J, the junction contained 6 bases not matched to a gene. The germline CDR1 and CDR2 sequences are SQVTM and ANQGSEA. This CDR3 has 13 residues. The CDR3 DNA sequence: TGCAGCGCGAGGGACAGGGTTCCAGATACGCAGTATTTT. Translation gives CSARDRVPDTQYF.

The chain has TRBV28 and TRBJ2-5; D gene uncertain. Looked up from germline, CDR1 is MDHEN and CDR2 is SYDVKM. The V gene lost 6 bases and the J gene lost 5 bases, with 13 bases spanning the gap. CDR3 length: 13 amino acids. Here the CDR3 DNA reads TGTGCCAGCAGCATAACGAGGCCGGAGACCCAGTACTTC. It encodes CASSITRPETQYF.

The V call is TRBV9, the J call TRBJ2-3; 7 positions agree with TRBD1. Germline V lookup: CDR1 SGDLS, CDR2 YYNGEE. The CDR3 is 12 amino acids. CDR3: CSSGGSTDTQYF. For the CDR3, the DNA is TGTTCCTCAGGGGGTTCCACAGATACGCAGTATTTT.

The chain uses TRBV7-3 and TRBJ2-2, with D possibly TRBD2 on 6 matching bases. V shed 2 bases and J shed 4 bases, with 14 bases lying between them. Germline V CDR1 and CDR2: SGHTA, FQGTGA. This CDR3 has 16 amino acids. CDR3 in amino acids: CASSLSVGGFTGELFF. In DNA form, the CDR3 reads TGTGCCAGCAGCTTATCTGTGGGGGGTTTCACCGGGGAGCTGTTTTTT.

The J gene is TRBJ2-2, the V gene TRBV11-3; 7 bases fit TRBD2. The CDR3 loop spans 16 amino acids. V was pared by 5 bases and J by 2 bases, with 8 bases of the junction left unmatched. CDR1 is SGHNT and CDR2 is YENEEA in the germline V gene. The CDR3 DNA follows: TGTGCCAGCAGCAAAGTGGGGGGGACCAACACCGGGGAGCTGTTTTTT. Translation: CASSKVGGTNTGELFF.

The chain recombines TRBV11-2 with TRBJ2-2, with D possibly TRBD1 on 6 matching bases. V shed 4 bases and J shed 6 bases, with 18 bases lying between them. The CDR3 runs to 16 residues. Per the germline V gene, CDR1 is SGHAT and CDR2 is FQNNGV. CDR3 in amino acids: CASSSGTQLGSGELFF. The DNA of the CDR3 is TGTGCCAGCAGCTCCGGGACACAACTTGGGTCCGGGGAGCTGTTTTTT.

This clone has only one observation. The chain is built from TRBV4-1 and TRBJ2-1, with D possibly matching TRBD2 (6 bases). V was cut by 0 bases and J by 2 bases, with 11 bases left in between. This CDR3 is built from 16 residues. The germline CDR1 and CDR2 sequences are MGHRA and YSYEKL. As DNA, the CDR3 is TGCGCCAGCAGCCAAGAGGCGGGGCCCGCCTACAATGAGCAGTTCTTC. It translates to CASSQEAGPAYNEQFF.

This clone turned up a few times. V and J are TRBV6-5 and TRBJ1-5; maybe TRBD1 (6 bases). The CDR3 sequence is 15 residues long. The germline V gene encodes CDR1 MNHEY and CDR2 SVGAGI. Trimming cost V 4 bases and J 7 bases, with 17 bases left between them. The DNA of the CDR3 is TGTGCCAGCAGTTCGACAGGAATCAGAGGCCAGCCCCAGCATTTT. Residues: CASSSTGIRGQPQHF.